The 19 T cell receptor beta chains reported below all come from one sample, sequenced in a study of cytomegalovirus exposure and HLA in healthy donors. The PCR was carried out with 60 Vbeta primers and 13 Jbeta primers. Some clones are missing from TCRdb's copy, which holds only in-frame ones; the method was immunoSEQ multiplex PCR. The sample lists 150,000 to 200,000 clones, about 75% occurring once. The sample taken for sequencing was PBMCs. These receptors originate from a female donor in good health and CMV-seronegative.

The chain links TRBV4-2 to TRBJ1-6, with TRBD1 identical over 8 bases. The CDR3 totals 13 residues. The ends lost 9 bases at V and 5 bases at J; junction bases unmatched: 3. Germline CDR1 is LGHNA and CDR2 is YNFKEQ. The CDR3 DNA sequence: TGTGCCAGTCGACAGGGGAATAATTCACCCCTCCACTTT. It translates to CASRQGNNSPLHF.

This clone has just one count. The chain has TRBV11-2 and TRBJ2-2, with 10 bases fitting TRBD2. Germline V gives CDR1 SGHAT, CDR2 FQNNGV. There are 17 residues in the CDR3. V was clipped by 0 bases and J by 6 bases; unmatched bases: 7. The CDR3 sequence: CASSLDVLAGAPGELFF. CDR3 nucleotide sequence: TGTGCCAGCAGCTTAGATGTCCTAGCGGGAGCCCCCGGGGAGCTGTTTTTT. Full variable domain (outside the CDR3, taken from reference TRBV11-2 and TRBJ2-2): EAGVAQSPRYKIIEKRQSVAFWCNPISGHATLYWYQQILGQGPKLLIQFQNNGVVDDSQLPKDRFSAERLKGVDSTLKIQPAKLEDSAVYLCASSLDVLAGAPGELFFGEGSRLTVL.

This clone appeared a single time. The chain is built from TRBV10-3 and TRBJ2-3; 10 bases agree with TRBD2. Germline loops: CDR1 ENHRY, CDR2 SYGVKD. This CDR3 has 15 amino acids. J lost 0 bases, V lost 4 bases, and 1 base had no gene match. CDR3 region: CAISVLAGSTDTQYF. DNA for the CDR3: TGTGCCATCAGTGTACTAGCGGGGAGCACAGATACGCAGTATTTT.

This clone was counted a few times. The CDR3 is CASSLIGQGLFYEQFF. The CDR3 DNA reads TGTGCCAGCAGTTTGATTGGGCAGGGGTTGTTCTATGAGCAGTTCTTC. V usage is TRBV27 and J usage is TRBJ2-1; D is perhaps TRBD1 (6 bases). The CDR3 loop spans 16 amino acids. V was clipped by 3 bases and J by 8 bases, with 20 bases between them. Germline V gene data show CDR1 as MNHEY and CDR2 as SMNVEV (reference sequence).

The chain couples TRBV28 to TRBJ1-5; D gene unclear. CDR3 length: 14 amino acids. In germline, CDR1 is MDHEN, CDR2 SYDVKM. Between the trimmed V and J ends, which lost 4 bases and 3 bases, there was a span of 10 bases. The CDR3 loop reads CASSYRLSNQPQHF. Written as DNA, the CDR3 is TGTGCCAGCAGTTACCGACTGTCCAATCAGCCCCAGCATTTT. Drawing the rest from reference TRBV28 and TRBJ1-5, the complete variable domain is DVKVTQSSRYLVKRTGEKVFLECVQDMDHENMFWYRQDPGLGLRLIYFSYDVKMKEKGDIPEGYSVSREKKERFSLILESASTNQTSMYLCASSYRLSNQPQHFGDGTRLSIL.

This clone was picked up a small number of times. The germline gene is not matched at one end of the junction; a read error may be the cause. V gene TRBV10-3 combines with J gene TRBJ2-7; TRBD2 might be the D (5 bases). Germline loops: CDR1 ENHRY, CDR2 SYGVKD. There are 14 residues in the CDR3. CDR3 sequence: CASSEAESSYEQYF. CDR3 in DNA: TGTGCCAGCAGTGAAGCGGAATCCTCCTACGAGCAGTACTTC.

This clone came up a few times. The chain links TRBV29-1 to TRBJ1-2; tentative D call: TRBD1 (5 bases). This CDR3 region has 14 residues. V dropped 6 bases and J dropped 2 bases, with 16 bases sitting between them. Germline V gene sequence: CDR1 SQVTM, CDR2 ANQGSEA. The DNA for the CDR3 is TGCAGCGTGGACGACAGTCTTTCAAACTATGGCTACACCTTC. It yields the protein CSVDDSLSNYGYTF.

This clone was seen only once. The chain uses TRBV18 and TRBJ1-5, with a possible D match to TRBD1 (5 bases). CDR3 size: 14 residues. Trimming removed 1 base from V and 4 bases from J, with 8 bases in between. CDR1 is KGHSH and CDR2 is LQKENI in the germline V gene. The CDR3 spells CASSPQKGNQPQHF. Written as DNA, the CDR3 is TGTGCCAGCTCACCACAAAAGGGGAATCAGCCCCAGCATTTT.

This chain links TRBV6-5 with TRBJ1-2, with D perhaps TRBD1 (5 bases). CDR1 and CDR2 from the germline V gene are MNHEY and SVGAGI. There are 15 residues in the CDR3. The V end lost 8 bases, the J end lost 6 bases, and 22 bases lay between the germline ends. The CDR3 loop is CASRDWTSPSNGYTF. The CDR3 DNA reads TGTGCCAGCCGGGACTGGACTTCACCCAGCAATGGCTACACCTTC.

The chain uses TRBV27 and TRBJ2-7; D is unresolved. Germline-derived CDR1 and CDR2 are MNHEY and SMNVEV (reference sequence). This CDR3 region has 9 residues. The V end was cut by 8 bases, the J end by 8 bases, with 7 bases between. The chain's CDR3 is CASGNKQYF. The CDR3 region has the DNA TGTGCCAGCGGTAACAAGCAGTACTTC.

DNA for the CDR3: TGCGCCAGCAGCTTGGACGGAGTGGGGCAGGGGAGCTCTGGAAACACCATATATTTT. Amino acids: CASSLDGVGQGSSGNTIYF. This rearrangement joins TRBV5-1 to TRBJ1-3; weak D call: TRBD1 (6 bases). Trimming shortened V by 0 bases and J by 0 bases, and 19 bases separated the two germline ends. CDR3 length: 19 residues. Looked up from germline, CDR1 is SGHRS and CDR2 is YFSETQ.

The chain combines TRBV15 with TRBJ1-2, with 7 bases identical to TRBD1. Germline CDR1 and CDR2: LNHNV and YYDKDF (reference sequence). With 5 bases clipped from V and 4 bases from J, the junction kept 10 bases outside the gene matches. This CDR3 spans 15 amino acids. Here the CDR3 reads CATSGYRGGSYGYTF. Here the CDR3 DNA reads TGTGCCACCAGCGGCTACAGGGGAGGAAGCTATGGCTACACCTTC.

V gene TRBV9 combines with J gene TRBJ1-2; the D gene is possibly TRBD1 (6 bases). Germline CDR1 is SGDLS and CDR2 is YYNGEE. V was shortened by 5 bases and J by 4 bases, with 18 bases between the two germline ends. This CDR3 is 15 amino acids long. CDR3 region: CASSPTRGYGYGYTF. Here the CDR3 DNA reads TGTGCCAGCAGTCCAACCAGGGGTTATGGCTATGGCTACACCTTC.

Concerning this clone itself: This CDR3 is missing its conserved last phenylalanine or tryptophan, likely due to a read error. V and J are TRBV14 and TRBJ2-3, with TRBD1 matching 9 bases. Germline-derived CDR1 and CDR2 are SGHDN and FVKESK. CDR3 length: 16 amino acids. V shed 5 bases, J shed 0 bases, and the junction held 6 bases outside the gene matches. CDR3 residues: CASSARDRESTDTQYL. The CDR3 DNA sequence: TGTGCCAGCAGCGCCAGGGACAGGGAAAGCACAGATACGCAGTATCTT.

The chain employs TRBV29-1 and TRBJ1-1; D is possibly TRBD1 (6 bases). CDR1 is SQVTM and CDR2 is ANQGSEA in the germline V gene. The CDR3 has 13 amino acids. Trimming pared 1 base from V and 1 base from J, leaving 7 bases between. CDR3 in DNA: TGCAGCGTTGAAGTGGGGGCGAACACTGAAGCTTTCTTT. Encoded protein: CSVEVGANTEAFF.

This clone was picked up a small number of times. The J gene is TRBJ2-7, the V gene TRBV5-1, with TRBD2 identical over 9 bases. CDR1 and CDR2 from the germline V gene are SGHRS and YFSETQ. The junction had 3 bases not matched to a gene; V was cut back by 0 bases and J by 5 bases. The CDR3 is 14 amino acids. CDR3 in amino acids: CASSLGRGGDEQYF. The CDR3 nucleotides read TGCGCCAGCAGCTTGGGGCGGGGGGGAGACGAGCAGTACTTC.

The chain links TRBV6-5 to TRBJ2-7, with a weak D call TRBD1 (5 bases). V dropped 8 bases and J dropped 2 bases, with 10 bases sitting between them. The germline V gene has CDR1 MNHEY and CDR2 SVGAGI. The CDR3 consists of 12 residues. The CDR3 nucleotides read TGTGCCAGCGGCCAGACAGCCTACGAGCAGTACTTC. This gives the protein CASGQTAYEQYF.

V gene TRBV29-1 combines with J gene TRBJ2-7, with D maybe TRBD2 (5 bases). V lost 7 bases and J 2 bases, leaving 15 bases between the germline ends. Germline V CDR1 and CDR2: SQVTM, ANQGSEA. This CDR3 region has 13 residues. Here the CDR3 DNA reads TGCAGCGGCAGAGATTACGGGACCTACGAGCAGTACTTC. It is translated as CSGRDYGTYEQYF.

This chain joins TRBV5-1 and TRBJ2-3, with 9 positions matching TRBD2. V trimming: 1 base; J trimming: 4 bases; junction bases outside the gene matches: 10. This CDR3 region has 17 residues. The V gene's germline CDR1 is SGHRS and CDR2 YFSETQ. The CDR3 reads CASSLSHSGGGSDTQYF. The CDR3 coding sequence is TGCGCCAGCAGCTTGTCTCATAGCGGGGGTGGCTCAGATACGCAGTATTTT.